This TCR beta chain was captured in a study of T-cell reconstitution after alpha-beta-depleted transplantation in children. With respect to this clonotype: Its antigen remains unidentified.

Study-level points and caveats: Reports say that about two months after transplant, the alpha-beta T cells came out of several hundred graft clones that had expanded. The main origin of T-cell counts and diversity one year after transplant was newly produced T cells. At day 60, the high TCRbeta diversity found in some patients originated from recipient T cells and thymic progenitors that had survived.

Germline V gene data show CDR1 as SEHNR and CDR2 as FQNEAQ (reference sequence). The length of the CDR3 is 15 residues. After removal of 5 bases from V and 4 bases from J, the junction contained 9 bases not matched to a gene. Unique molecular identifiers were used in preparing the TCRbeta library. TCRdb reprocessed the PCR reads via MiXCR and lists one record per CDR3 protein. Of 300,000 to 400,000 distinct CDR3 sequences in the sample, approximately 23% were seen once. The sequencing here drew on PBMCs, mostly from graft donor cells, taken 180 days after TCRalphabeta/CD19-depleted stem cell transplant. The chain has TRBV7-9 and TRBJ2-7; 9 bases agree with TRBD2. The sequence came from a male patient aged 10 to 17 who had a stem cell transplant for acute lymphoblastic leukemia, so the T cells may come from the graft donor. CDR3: CASSVRAGGLYEQYF. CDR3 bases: TGTGCCAGCAGCGTCAGAGCGGGAGGCCTATACGAGCAGTACTTC.